The clone carrying this T cell receptor (beta chain) was seen more than once but under ten times. No antigen is known for it. PCR employed 60 Vbeta and 13 Jbeta primers. Libraries were prepared by immunoSEQ multiplex PCR; TCRdb keeps only in-frame clonotypes and omits some of them. The table lists around 97,000 clones, approximately 66% of them singletons. This CDR3 comprises 15 residues. V was clipped by 2 bases and J by 3 bases; unmatched bases: 6. Germline loops: CDR1 MNHEY, CDR2 SVGAGI. This sample stems from a study of cytomegalovirus exposure and HLA in healthy donors. Study-level results: Follow-up analysis seemed to connect common viral pathogens with several of the most significant clusters identified.

Nominally healthy donors provided the samples, though records likely missed some immune exposures. The origin of this receptor is a woman aged 45-60 years in good health and CMV-seronegative. The sequenced sample consisted of PBMCs. The V and J genes are TRBV6-5 and TRBJ2-7, with TRBD2 matching over 8 bases. The CDR3 DNA sequence: TGTGCCAGCAGTTACGGGTCGGGGGGGGGCTACGAGCAGTACTTC. Amino acids: CASSYGSGGGYEQYF.